This T cell receptor (beta chain) was recovered during a study of blood T cell repertoires in COVID-19. About the study: Samples came from the United States, Italy and Spain, spanning acute and convalescent COVID-19. PBMCs, B-cell-depleted T cells, or T cells were the source of the cDNA or gDNA that made up the material.

The CDR3 contains 14 residues. Per the germline V gene, CDR1 is MNHEY and CDR2 is SMNVEV (reference sequence). The germline V and J ends were trimmed by 3 bases and 4 bases, with 13 bases remaining between them. Authors' methods: Cell counts per sample came from amplifying reference gene primers. The assay was immunoSEQ multiplex PCR, and TCRdb's table has in-frame clones only and misses some. V, J and clone size are those of that table, while D and trimming were read from the DNA. The table includes 150,000 or so clones, 81% detected once. This TCR came from a human donor in a cohort sampled during active COVID-19. The chain employs TRBV27 and TRBJ2-7, with D possibly TRBD2 on 6 matching bases. The source material was peripheral blood. The CDR3 here is CASSLAGSRYEQYF. The CDR3 DNA sequence: TGTGCCAGCAGTTTGGCGGGATCTCGTTACGAGCAGTACTTC.